The clone carrying this TCR beta chain was found many times. Antigen: not known. TCRdb re-called the RT-PCR reads with MiXCR, one entry per CDR3 protein. This repertoire shows more than 150,000 distinct CDR3 sequences, around 9% found once; its top ten account for approximately 11%. The entry originates in a study of response to subunit inactivated influenza vaccine. Study-wide results and limits: It was suggested by the authors that few new T cells are recruited by each seasonal influenza vaccination.

The specimen comprised non-naive T cells sorted from PBMCs, sampled on the day of vaccination. The sequence came from a man aged 45 to 65 who received an inactivated influenza vaccine.

The chain's CDR3 is CASSRTGANYGYTF. Written as DNA, the CDR3 is TGTGCCAGCAGTCGGACAGGAGCTAACTATGGCTACACCTTC. The V gene is TRBV12-3 or TRBV12-4, the J gene TRBJ1-2; TRBD1 agrees at 7 bases. This CDR3 region has 14 residues. V gave up 5 bases and J gave up 0 bases; unmatched junction bases: 3.